These T cell receptor beta chains were read from a single sample in a study of blood T cell repertoires in COVID-19. This table comes from immunoSEQ multiplex PCR, and its TCRdb copy is limited to in-frame clones, with some not included. The table records roughly 70,000 clones, more than 60% of them present only once. Sequencing was done on a sample of peripheral blood. Receptor source: a man aged 55-75 years with acute or convalescent COVID-19. The CDR3 runs from the conserved cysteine through the conserved F or W. A D gene is named only where the DNA matches it firmly. The size of a clone is reported for some rows only, either as once, few or many, or as a class for expanded clones.

d_gene	len	v_gene	abundance	j_gene	CDR3nt	CDR3aa
TRBD2	15	TRBV10-1	few	TRBJ2-1	TGCGCCAGCAGTGAGCGAGCGGGGGACCACAATGAGCAGTTCTTC	CASSERAGDHNEQFF
TRBD2	17	TRBV28	NA	TRBJ2-7	TGTGCCAGCAGTTTATCCACCGGGACTAGCGGGAAATACGAGCAGTACTTC	CASSLSTGTSGKYEQYF
NA	15	TRBV6-2/TRBV6-3	NA	TRBJ2-3	TGTGCCAGCAGTTATCCGCGCGCGGACAGTTTATCGCAGTATTTT	CASSYPRADSLSQYF
TRBD2	14	TRBV19	few	TRBJ2-1	TGTGCCAGTAGTAGCGGGAGGGCCTACAATGAGCAGTTCTTC	CASSSGRAYNEQFF
TRBD2	21	TRBV28	NA	TRBJ2-3	TGTGCCAGCAGTTCAGGGACAGGGGGACTAGCGGGAGTCATGGTGACAGATACGCAGTATTTT	CASSSGTGGLAGVMVTDTQYF
NA	14	TRBV2	NA	TRBJ1-3	TGTGCCAGTACCCTGACGGGGAGGGGAAACACCATATATTTT	CASTLTGRGNTIYF
NA	15	TRBV5-1	NA	TRBJ2-7	TGCGCCAGCAAACCGGACTACCCGGACGGCTACGAGCAGTACTTC	CASKPDYPDGYEQYF
NA	13	TRBV7-9	NA	TRBJ2-5	TGTGCCAGCAGCTTAACCGGGATGGAGACCCAGTACTTC	CASSLTGMETQYF
TRBD1	15	TRBV11-3	NA	TRBJ2-5	TGTGCCAGCAGCTTAGGGACAGGGGATCAGGAGACCCAGTACTTC	CASSLGTGDQETQYF
TRBD1	17	TRBV5-1	NA	TRBJ2-2	TGCGCCAGCAGCGGTACCTCCGGGACAGCGAACACCGGGGAGCTGTTTTTT	CASSGTSGTANTGELFF
NA	13	TRBV11-2	NA	TRBJ1-5	TGTGCCAGCAGCTTCACAGGGAATCAGCCCCAGCATTTT	CASSFTGNQPQHF
TRBD2	15	TRBV15	NA	TRBJ2-5	TGTGCCACGACCGGGACTAGCGGGGGGGCACAGACCCAGTACTTC	CATTGTSGGAQTQYF
NA	15	TRBV2	NA	TRBJ2-1	TGTGCCAGCAGTGAACTAGGCGCAAGGGGGGGTGAGCAGTTCTTC	CASSELGARGGEQFF
NA	14	TRBV27	NA	TRBJ2-7	TGTGCCAGCAGTTTATTACTGGGGGGCTACGAGCAGTACTTC	CASSLLLGGYEQYF
NA	15	TRBV4-1	NA	TRBJ1-1	TGCGCCAGCAGCCGAAACAGGGAGGGGAACACTGAAGCTTTCTTT	CASSRNREGNTEAFF
NA	11	TRBV5-6	NA	TRBJ2-1	TGTGCCAGCAGCTTGGACGGGTTACAGTTCTTC	CASSLDGLQFF
NA	13	TRBV2	many	TRBJ2-7	TGTGCCAGCAGGGCGGGCGAATCCTACGAGCAGTACTTC	CASRAGESYEQYF
NA	18	TRBV15	once	TRBJ2-1	TGTGCCACCAGCAGAGTAGGGGCCCGGTCCCTCTCCTACAATGAGCAGTTCTTC	CATSRVGARSLSYNEQFF
NA	15	TRBV5-1	NA	TRBJ1-2	TGCGCCAGCAGCTCCGGAGGGGGGGAACGAAGGGGCTACACCTTC	CASSSGGGERRGYTF
NA	13	TRBV6-5	NA	TRBJ1-3	TGTGCCGCTCGGGGGTATAACGGAAACACCATATATTTT	CAARGYNGNTIYF
NA	16	TRBV15	NA	TRBJ2-6	TGTGCCACCAGCAGAGATATCCAGACTGGGGCCAACGTCCTGACTTTC	CATSRDIQTGANVLTF
NA	13	TRBV2	many	TRBJ2-3	TGTGCCAGCAGTGAAAGCTTTCAATATACGCAGTATTTT	CASSESFQYTQYF
NA	12	TRBV5-4	NA	TRBJ2-7	TGTGCCAGCAGCTATACTGGTTACGAGCAGTACTTC	CASSYTGYEQYF
NA	12	TRBV12-3/TRBV12-4	NA	TRBJ2-5	TGTGCCAGCAGTCTTTTATTGGAGACCCAGTACTTC	CASSLLLETQYF